These 25 T cell receptor beta chains originate from one sample sequenced in a study of T-cell memory formation after mild COVID-19. TCRdb used MiXCR to reprocess the 5' RACE reads, holding one entry per CDR3 protein. Of more than 350,000 distinct CDR3 sequences detected, more than 20% appear once; the ten largest clones hold 9.5% to 15%. Sequences were obtained from PBMCs or a T cell subset sorted from them (not recorded which). The receptors here all came from an adult woman who had mild COVID-19 (a few samples of this study predate the infection). Cell type and time point are not known.

The chain has TRBV10-3 and TRBJ2-7; D unresolved. V was cut by 3 bases and J by 2 bases, with 11 bases left in between. The germline gives CDR1 ENHRY, CDR2 SYGVKD. The CDR3 is made up of 14 amino acids. The CDR3 reads CAISDSGSTYEQYF. CDR3 in DNA: TGTGCCATCAGTGATTCGGGCAGTACCTACGAGCAGTACTTC.

The chain combines TRBV29-1 with TRBJ1-4; D unresolved. This CDR3 has 13 amino acids. Germline loops: CDR1 SQVTM, CDR2 ANQGSEA. V gave up 6 bases and J gave up 10 bases, with 18 bases separating them. This chain's CDR3 is CSVALSLYGKLFF. CDR3 bases: TGCAGCGTGGCCCTTAGTCTCTATGGAAAACTGTTTTTT. Full variable domain (missing parts from reference TRBV29-1 and TRBJ1-4): SAVISQKPSRDICQRGTSLTIQCQVDSQVTMMFWYRQQPGQSLTLIATANQGSEATYESGFVIDKFPISRPNLTFSTLTVSNMSPEDSSIYLCSVALSLYGKLFFGSGTQLSVL.

This clonotype occurred a few times. The chain uses TRBV19 and TRBJ2-5, with 9 bases matching TRBD2. CDR3 length: 15 residues. J gave up 5 bases and V 3 bases, and 7 bases lay outside the gene matches. Germline V lookup: CDR1 LNHDA, CDR2 SQIVND (reference sequence). CDR3 sequence (DNA): TGTGCCAGTAGTATGCCGGGACTAGCCTCGGAGACCCAGTACTTC. It is translated as CASSMPGLASETQYF. Using reference TRBV19 and TRBJ2-5 for the parts outside the CDR3, the full variable domain is DGGITQSPKYLFRKEGQNVTLSCEQNLNHDAMYWYRQDPGQGLRLIYYSQIVNDFQKGDIAEGYSVSREKKESFPLTVTSAQKNPTAFYLCASSMPGLASETQYFGPGTRLLVL.

This clonotype was detected a few times. V usage is TRBV24-1 and J usage is TRBJ2-3; D is possibly TRBD1 (5 bases). CDR1 and CDR2 from the germline V gene are KGHDR and SFDVKD. Deletions cut 5 bases from V and 6 bases from J, with 8 bases between. This CDR3 has 12 residues. The CDR3 coding sequence is TGTGCCACCAGTGCCAAGGGGGATACGCAGTATTTT. Its protein is CATSAKGDTQYF.

The genes are TRBV4-3 and TRBJ2-1; 8 bases are shared with TRBD2. Losses at the gene ends were 4 bases for V and 3 bases for J; bases not matched to a gene: 5. Germline lookup yields CDR1 LGHNA and CDR2 YSLEER. The CDR3 loop spans 15 amino acids. In nucleotides, the CDR3 is TGCGCCAGCAGCCCCGGGACTAGTTACTACAATGAGCAGTTCTTC. Its protein is CASSPGTSYYNEQFF.

As concerns this clonotype: The junction and the germline gene differ at one end; a read error may be behind it. This chain links TRBV12-3 or TRBV12-4 with TRBJ1-3, with D uncertain. The length of the CDR3 is 14 residues. CDR3 nucleotides: TGTGCCAGCAGTTTAGTGGCAGAGGGAACCACCATATATTTT. Protein sequence: CASSLVAEGTTIYF.

This clonotype came up a few times. The genes are TRBV30 and TRBJ1-2; D call uncertain. Trimming cost V 3 bases and J 7 bases, with 12 bases left between them. The CDR3 contains 12 residues. Germline CDR1 is GTSNPN and CDR2 is SVGIG (reference sequence). CDR3 residues: CAWSSDLGGYTF. The CDR3 coding sequence is TGTGCCTGGAGCAGTGACCTGGGTGGCTACACCTTC.

The chain recombines TRBV12-3 or TRBV12-4 with TRBJ2-1; 7 bases map to TRBD1. The ends lost 5 bases at V and 6 bases at J; junction bases unmatched: 10. The CDR3 covers 15 residues. The CDR3 region has the DNA TGTGCCAGCAGTCTCCGGGACAGTCCTTTCAATGAGCAGTTCTTC. The encoded protein is CASSLRDSPFNEQFF.

This clonotype was counted between two and nine times. The genes are TRBV5-1 and TRBJ2-7; a possible D gene is TRBD2 (6 bases). The CDR3 contains 14 residues. V was pared by 3 bases and J by 5 bases, with 15 bases between. Germline CDR1 reads SGHRS; CDR2 reads YFSETQ. The CDR3, as DNA: TGCGCCAGCAGCTCTCGCGCTAGGGAGGACGAGCAGTACTTC. Its protein product is CASSSRAREDEQYF.

This clonotype was detected a few times. This chain joins TRBV24-1 and TRBJ1-5; tentatively, D is TRBD1 (5 bases). V dropped 6 bases and J dropped 1 base, with 12 bases sitting between them. CDR1 and CDR2 from the germline V gene are KGHDR and SFDVKD. The CDR3 spans 15 residues. Here the CDR3 DNA reads TGTGCCACCAGTCCCCAGGGCCCAAGCAATCAGCCCCAGCATTTT. Translated: CATSPQGPSNQPQHF.

This clonotype appeared a few times. The chain joins TRBV7-6 to TRBJ1-1; tentatively, D is TRBD1 (5 bases). Deletions cut 1 base from V and 1 base from J, with 10 bases between. Germline V gene sequence: CDR1 SGHVS, CDR2 FNYEAQ. This CDR3 is 15 amino acids long. The chain's CDR3 is CASSLEQVGNTEAFF. In DNA form, the CDR3 reads TGTGCCAGCAGCTTAGAACAGGTTGGGAACACTGAAGCTTTCTTT. The variable domain in full, with the rest retrieved from reference TRBV7-6 and TRBJ1-1, is GAGVSQSPRYKVTKRGQDVALRCDPISGHVSLYWYRQALGQGPEFLTYFNYEAQQDKSGLPNDRFSAERPEGSISTLTIQRTEQRDSAMYRCASSLEQVGNTEAFFGQGTRLTVV.

The rearrangement uses TRBV5-1 and TRBJ2-3, with D perhaps TRBD2 (6 bases). The germline V gene has CDR1 SGHRS and CDR2 YFSETQ. V was clipped by 3 bases and J by 2 bases, with 13 bases between them. This CDR3 contains 15 residues. The CDR3 DNA reads TGCGCCAGCAGCTCGGAACTAGCACACACAGATACGCAGTATTTT. It specifies CASSSELAHTDTQYF. Combining the CDR3 with reference TRBV5-1 and TRBJ2-3 gives the whole variable domain KAGVTQTPRYLIKTRGQQVTLSCSPISGHRSVSWYQQTPGQGLQFLFEYFSETQRNKGNFPGRFSGRQFSNSRSEMNVSTLELGDSALYLCASSSELAHTDTQYFGPGTRLTVL.

The rearrangement uses TRBV6-6 and TRBJ1-5; D not certain. This CDR3 is 17 amino acids long. With 7 bases removed from V and 3 bases from J, the gap between germline ends came to 22 bases. Germline CDR1 reads MNHNY; CDR2 reads SVGAGI (reference sequence). CDR3 amino acids: CASNPSVGRAYNQPQHF. CDR3 DNA sequence: TGTGCCAGCAATCCCTCCGTGGGGAGGGCTTACAATCAGCCCCAGCATTTT.

A few counts support this clonotype. The chain combines TRBV12-3 or TRBV12-4 with TRBJ2-7, with D tentatively TRBD1 (7 bases). V shed 5 bases and J shed 6 bases, with 17 bases lying between them. There are 14 residues in the CDR3. The CDR3 region is CASSGGGYPGEQYF. In DNA, the CDR3 is TGTGCCAGCAGTGGAGGGGGCTACCCGGGCGAGCAGTACTTC.

The chain joins TRBV7-3 to TRBJ2-6; unclear D gene. This CDR3 spans 17 amino acids. CDR1 and CDR2 (germline): SGHTA, FQGTGA. Trimming took off 2 bases at V and 0 bases at J, with 11 bases between the two ends. CDR3 DNA: TGTGCCAGCAGCTTAGGAGCCGGAGACTCTGGGGCCAACGTCCTGACTTTC. Its translation: CASSLGAGDSGANVLTF.

This clonotype was counted once. The genes are TRBV29-1 and TRBJ2-2; TRBD1 or TRBD2 may be the D gene (6 bases each). CDR3 size: 17 residues. Looked up from germline, CDR1 is SQVTM and CDR2 is ANQGSEA. Trimming took off 5 bases at V and 6 bases at J, with 25 bases between the two ends. The CDR3 spells CSVWGARGPSISGELFF. CDR3 bases: TGCAGCGTTTGGGGGGCCCGAGGGCCTAGTATCTCCGGGGAGCTGTTTTTT.

The table lists this clonotype with a few counts. The gene calls are TRBV4-1 and TRBJ1-2; D perhaps matches TRBD1 (6 bases). Germline loops: CDR1 MGHRA, CDR2 YSYEKL. Trimming took off 1 base at V and 8 bases at J, with 14 bases between the two ends. The CDR3 runs 14 residues. The CDR3 loop is CASSQVGGRKGYTF. The CDR3 bases are TGCGCCAGCAGCCAAGTTGGGGGGCGAAAGGGCTACACCTTC.

This clonotype was seen more than once but under ten times. This sequence joins TRBV7-9 and TRBJ2-5, with 7 bases that match TRBD1. The germline V gene encodes CDR1 SEHNR and CDR2 FQNEAQ (reference sequence). The CDR3 sequence is 13 residues long. Trimming cost V 8 bases and J 2 bases; bases outside gene matches: 5. DNA for the CDR3: TGTGCCAGCGGAGAGGGACAGCAAGAGACCCAGTACTTC. It translates to CASGEGQQETQYF.

This clonotype has just a few counts. The J gene is TRBJ1-1, the V gene TRBV7-9; D is unclear. This CDR3 is 18 amino acids long. CDR1 and CDR2 (germline): SEHNR, FQNEAQ (reference sequence). Trimming removed 7 bases from V and 0 bases from J, with 24 bases in between. This chain's CDR3 is CASTTLGQFPKMNTEAFF. The CDR3 DNA reads as TGTGCCAGCACCACCCTCGGGCAATTCCCCAAGATGAACACTGAAGCTTTCTTT.

This clonotype was observed at least ten times. The rearrangement joins TRBV9 to TRBJ2-3; D uncertain. The ends were cut back, 4 bases at V and 2 bases at J, with 14 bases in the middle. Germline assignment: CDR1 SGDLS and CDR2 YYNGEE. The CDR3 contains 15 residues. The CDR3 bases are TGTGCCAGCAGCTATCAGACGCACCTCACAGATACGCAGTATTTT. Translating gives CASSYQTHLTDTQYF. The full variable domain, in which reference TRBV9 and TRBJ2-3 provide the parts outside the CDR3, is DSGVTQTPKHLITATGQRVTLRCSPRSGDLSVYWYQQSLDQGLQFLIQYYNGEERAKGNILERFSAQQFPDLHSELNLSSLELGDSALYFCASSYQTHLTDTQYFGPGTRLTVL.

This clonotype has only a few counts. V usage is TRBV5-1 and J usage is TRBJ2-5; D not certain. V gave up 2 bases and J gave up 3 bases, with 11 bases separating them. The CDR3 is made up of 14 amino acids. CDR1 SGHRS and CDR2 YFSETQ come from the germline V gene. CDR3 nucleotides: TGCGCCAGCAGCTTTTTCAGAGTCGAAGAGACCCAGTACTTC. This encodes CASSFFRVEETQYF. The entire variable domain, with the rest obtained from reference TRBV5-1 and TRBJ2-5, is as follows: KAGVTQTPRYLIKTRGQQVTLSCSPISGHRSVSWYQQTPGQGLQFLFEYFSETQRNKGNFPGRFSGRQFSNSRSEMNVSTLELGDSALYLCASSFFRVEETQYFGPGTRLLVL.

Concerning this clonotype itself: A single base separates this from a much larger clone, so it may be a read error. This chain connects TRBV3-1 to TRBJ2-3; 8 bases line up with TRBD2. The CDR3 is made up of 14 amino acids. The junction had 1 base not matched to a gene; V was cut back by 0 bases and J by 5 bases. Germline V gene data show CDR1 as LGHDT and CDR2 as YNNKEL (reference sequence). The CDR3 spells CASSQEGLGDTQYF. The DNA for the CDR3 is TGTGCCAGCAGCCAAGAGGGACTAGGAGATACGCAGTATTTT.

J is TRBJ1-1 and V is TRBV29-1, with 8 bases fitting TRBD1. The length of the CDR3 is 13 residues. V shed 7 bases, J shed 5 bases, and the junction held 9 bases outside the gene matches. From germline, CDR1 is SQVTM and CDR2 ANQGSEA. The CDR3 DNA reads TGCAGCGGTGACAGGGGTTTCGGGACTGAAGCTTTCTTT. Amino acid sequence: CSGDRGFGTEAFF.

The rearrangement joins TRBV27 to TRBJ2-1, with 8 bases identical to TRBD2. This CDR3 has 16 residues. Germline-derived CDR1 and CDR2 are MNHEY and SMNVEV (reference sequence). J lost 0 bases, V lost 5 bases, and 6 bases had no gene match. CDR3: CASSPGGGYSYNEQFF. The CDR3 DNA sequence: TGTGCCAGCAGTCCGGGGGGGGGGTACTCCTACAATGAGCAGTTCTTC.

There are a few counts of this clonotype. The J gene is TRBJ2-1, the V gene TRBV6-2 or TRBV6-3, with 11 bases identical to TRBD2. Germline assignment: CDR1 MNHEY and CDR2 SVGEGT. The J segment lost 4 bases and the V segment lost 5 bases, leaving 7 bases of the junction unmatched. This CDR3 is 16 amino acids long. CDR3 protein: CASSRSRLAGYNEQFF. Here the CDR3 DNA reads TGTGCCAGCAGTCGATCCCGACTAGCGGGGTACAATGAGCAGTTCTTC.